This TCR beta chain was retrieved from a study of blood T cell repertoires in COVID-19. Study-wide background: Nucleic acid was either cDNA or gDNA, and it came from T cells, B-cell-depleted T cells, or PBMCs.

Trimming stripped 1 base from V and 3 bases from J, with 6 bases between. Per germline, CDR1 MGHRA and CDR2 YSYEKL. The CDR3 runs to 14 residues. As originally analysed: Reference gene primer amplification gave nucleated cell count estimates. The data were produced by immunoSEQ multiplex PCR, yet TCRdb's version contains in-frame clones alone and is incomplete. Clone size and the V and J calls come from that table; the DNA yielded D and trimming. The sample includes about half a million clones, approximately 85% of them seen just once. V and J are TRBV4-1 and TRBJ2-2; D uncertain. The material sequenced was peripheral blood. The sequence was obtained from a human donor in a cohort sampled during active COVID-19. CDR3 nucleotide sequence: TGCGCCAGCAGCCAAGGGCTTTACACCGGGGAGCTGTTTTTT. Amino acids: CASSQGLYTGELFF.